Sequencing of this TCR beta chain was carried out in a study of blood T cell repertoires in COVID-19. Produced via immunoSEQ multiplex PCR; TCRdb's table is partial and in-frame only. The sample lists about 88,000 clones; over 75% were seen once. The CDR3 is 18 amino acids. The junction had 7 bases not matched to a gene; V was cut back by 3 bases and J by 0 bases. The germline V gene has CDR1 SGHAT and CDR2 FQNNGV. This receptor was taken from a woman older than 75 with acute or convalescent COVID-19. Source material: peripheral blood. The chain is built from TRBV11-2 and TRBJ2-6, with 8 bases fitting TRBD1. The CDR3 nucleotides read TGTGCCAGCAGCTTTGGCAGGGGGCAGGCCTCTGGGGCCAACGTCCTGACTTTC. Translation gives CASSFGRGQASGANVLTF. Together with reference TRBV11-2 and TRBJ2-6, the CDR3 gives the full variable domain: EAGVAQSPRYKIIEKRQSVAFWCNPISGHATLYWYQQILGQGPKLLIQFQNNGVVDDSQLPKDRFSAERLKGVDSTLKIQPAKLEDSAVYLCASSFGRGQASGANVLTFGAGSRLTVL.